These 21 T cell receptor beta chains were sequenced from one sample in a study of cytomegalovirus exposure and HLA in healthy donors. The PCR ran on 60 Vbeta and 13 Jbeta primers. TCRdb's table, derived via immunoSEQ multiplex PCR, lists solely in-frame clones and lacks some. The repertoire has 100,000 or so clones, about 75% of them found once; the top ten carry about 4.4%. The specimen was PBMCs. The receptors derive from a young woman in good health and CMV-seropositive.

The rearrangement links TRBV9 to TRBJ1-2; tentative D call: TRBD1 (6 bases). From germline, CDR1 is SGDLS and CDR2 YYNGEE. The V end was cut by 4 bases, the J end by 8 bases, with 15 bases between. This CDR3 contains 13 residues. The CDR3: CASSLADRNGYTF. The CDR3 coding sequence is TGTGCCAGCAGCCTCGCGGACAGAAACGGCTACACCTTC.

The rearrangement links TRBV19 to TRBJ2-6, with no clear D. V was cut by 4 bases and J by 0 bases, with 13 bases left in between. This CDR3 spans 17 amino acids. Germline V gene data show CDR1 as LNHDA and CDR2 as SQIVND (reference sequence). In nucleotides, the CDR3 is TGTGCCAGTAGTAGGGCCGGTGTGAGCTCTGGGGCCAACGTCCTGACTTTC. Its protein is CASSRAGVSSGANVLTF.

The V gene is TRBV9, the J gene TRBJ2-1; D unclear. The V end lost 1 base, the J end lost 8 bases, and 4 bases lay between the germline ends. Germline values: CDR1 SGDLS, CDR2 YYNGEE. There are 11 residues in the CDR3. The CDR3 loop is CASSVSDEQFF. The CDR3, as DNA: TGTGCCAGCAGCGTATCCGATGAGCAGTTCTTC.

The gene calls are TRBV5-4 and TRBJ1-2; D is uncertain. The CDR3 consists of 15 residues. Germline lookup yields CDR1 SGHNT and CDR2 YYREEE (reference sequence). Trimming stripped 1 base from V and 7 bases from J, with 17 bases between. The DNA for the CDR3 is TGTGCCAGCAGCTTGCCCACCGGACTTGGTCTTGGCTACACCTTC. Translating gives CASSLPTGLGLGYTF. Full variable domain (outside the CDR3, taken from reference TRBV5-4 and TRBJ1-2): ETGVTQSPTHLIKTRGQQVTLRCSSQSGHNTVSWYQQALGQGPQFIFQYYREEENGRGNFPPRFSGLQFPNYSSELNVNALELDDSALYLCASSLPTGLGLGYTFGSGTRLTVV.

V and J are TRBV4-3 and TRBJ2-4; 10 positions match TRBD2. J gave up 5 bases and V 5 bases, and 9 bases lay outside the gene matches. The germline CDR1 and CDR2 sequences are LGHNA and YSLEER. The CDR3 has 16 amino acids. The CDR3 DNA sequence: TGCGCCAGCAGCTCGTCTAGCGGGAGCTTCCAAAACATTCAGTACTTC. Its translation is CASSSSSGSFQNIQYF.

The V and J genes are TRBV6-1 and TRBJ2-3, with a weak D call TRBD2 (5 bases). Deletions cut 4 bases from V and 9 bases from J, with 14 bases between. The CDR3 contains 13 residues. From germline, CDR1 is MNHNS and CDR2 SASEGT. The CDR3 loop reads CASSGDWERTQYF. In DNA, the CDR3 is TGTGCCAGCAGTGGAGACTGGGAGAGGACGCAGTATTTT.

The chain has TRBV28 and TRBJ1-1; 7 positions match TRBD1. CDR3 size: 15 residues. V shed 3 bases, J shed 0 bases, and the junction held 4 bases outside the gene matches. Germline assignment: CDR1 MDHEN and CDR2 SYDVKM. The CDR3, as DNA: TGTGCCAGCAGTTTGGCGGGACAGATGAACACTGAAGCTTTCTTT. Encoded protein: CASSLAGQMNTEAFF.

CDR3 in amino acids: CASSQDGPGGWYNEQFF. As DNA, the CDR3 is TGCGCCAGCAGCCAAGACGGGCCGGGAGGGTGGTACAATGAGCAGTTCTTC. This chain joins TRBV4-3 and TRBJ2-1; 8 positions agree with TRBD2. Germline V gene data show CDR1 as LGHNA and CDR2 as YSLEER. The CDR3 extends over 17 amino acids. The trim removed 0 bases at V and 4 bases at J, leaving 8 bases unmatched.

J is TRBJ2-7 and V is TRBV20-1, with a weak D call TRBD1 (5 bases). This CDR3 has 11 residues. Germline V gene sequence: CDR1 DFQATT, CDR2 SNEGSKA (reference sequence). The V end lost 3 bases, the J end lost 5 bases, and 8 bases lay between the germline ends. As DNA, the CDR3 is TGCAGTGCTAGGGGCAGGGACGAGCAGTACTTC. Amino acids: CSARGRDEQYF.

The rearrangement joins TRBV4-2 to TRBJ2-7, with D possibly being TRBD2 (6 bases). Trimming stripped 3 bases from V and 3 bases from J, with 9 bases between. This CDR3 has 13 residues. The germline gives CDR1 LGHNA, CDR2 YNFKEQ. CDR3 loop: CASSQEGHYEQYF. CDR3 DNA: TGTGCCAGCAGCCAGGAGGGCCACTACGAGCAGTACTTC.

V and J are TRBV7-2 and TRBJ1-5, with D maybe TRBD1 (5 bases). V gave up 5 bases and J gave up 1 base, with 9 bases separating them. Germline V lookup: CDR1 SGHTA, CDR2 FQGNSA. The CDR3 is made up of 14 amino acids. CDR3 in DNA: TGTGCCAGCAGCCCCTCAGGGAGCAATCAGCCCCAGCATTTT. It specifies CASSPSGSNQPQHF.

This clone was seen a handful of times. The V call is TRBV19, the J call TRBJ2-7; tentative D call: TRBD1 (6 bases). Trimming took 0 bases from V and 3 from J, leaving 9 bases between them. The CDR3 consists of 14 residues. Germline CDR1 and CDR2: LNHDA and SQIVND (reference sequence). CDR3 coding DNA: TGTGCCAGTAGTATAGATTCAGGGGACTACGAGCAGTACTTC. Amino acid sequence: CASSIDSGDYEQYF.

This rearrangement joins TRBV29-1 to TRBJ2-5; 8 bases agree with TRBD2. J was trimmed by 5 bases and V by 7 bases; bases with no gene match: 15. Germline lookup yields CDR1 SQVTM and CDR2 ANQGSEA. The CDR3 runs 15 residues. The CDR3 DNA reads TGCAGCGCTATTCCTGAAGCGGGAGTTTGGGAGACCCAGTACTTC. Translated: CSAIPEAGVWETQYF. Full variable domain (outside the CDR3, taken from reference TRBV29-1 and TRBJ2-5): SAVISQKPSRDICQRGTSLTIQCQVDSQVTMMFWYRQQPGQSLTLIATANQGSEATYESGFVIDKFPISRPNLTFSTLTVSNMSPEDSSIYLCSAIPEAGVWETQYFGPGTRLLVL.

This clone occurred a few times. This sequence joins TRBV4-1 and TRBJ1-4; unclear D gene. Germline CDR1 and CDR2: MGHRA and YSYEKL. Trimming shortened V by 8 bases and J by 4 bases, and 20 bases separated the two germline ends. This CDR3 contains 16 residues. CDR3 coding DNA: TGCGCCAGCCGAAACCCGTACGGGAGACTTAATGAAAAACTGTTTTTT. Encoded protein: CASRNPYGRLNEKLFF.

The chain has TRBV9 and TRBJ1-1; 8 nucleotides align to TRBD1. The CDR3 runs 14 residues. The germline V gene has CDR1 SGDLS and CDR2 YYNGEE. The trim removed 2 bases at V and 1 base at J, leaving 1 base unmatched. For the CDR3, the DNA is TGTGCCAGCAGCGTGGGGACAGGGAACACTGAAGCTTTCTTT. As protein: CASSVGTGNTEAFF.

The V call is TRBV9, the J call TRBJ2-1; D is perhaps TRBD2 (6 bases). The length of the CDR3 is 16 residues. With 0 bases removed from V and 0 bases from J, the gap between germline ends came to 10 bases. Germline loops: CDR1 SGDLS, CDR2 YYNGEE. The CDR3 region has the DNA TGTGCCAGCAGCGTAGCCCAGGGAGGCTCCTACAATGAGCAGTTCTTC. It codes for CASSVAQGGSYNEQFF.

This chain connects TRBV28 to TRBJ2-7, with a weak D call TRBD1 (5 bases). Trimming left V 2 bases short and J 1 base short, with 12 bases between. The length of the CDR3 is 15 residues. The V gene's germline CDR1 is MDHEN and CDR2 SYDVKM. The DNA of the CDR3 is TGTGCCAGCAGTTTAGGGCTACAGGAATCCTACGAGCAGTACTTC. This codes for CASSLGLQESYEQYF.

The genes are TRBV6-5 and TRBJ1-1; 7 bases map to TRBD1. The CDR3 covers 12 residues. The trim removed 2 bases at V and 11 bases at J, leaving 5 bases unmatched. Germline loops: CDR1 MNHEY, CDR2 SVGAGI. CDR3 amino acids: CASSYDTGVAFF. CDR3 nucleotide sequence: TGTGCCAGCAGTTACGATACAGGGGTTGCTTTCTTT.

V gene TRBV5-4 combines with J gene TRBJ1-2; D call uncertain. Trimming cost V 4 bases and J 4 bases, with 11 bases left between them. The CDR3 is 13 residues long. CDR1 SGHNT and CDR2 YYREEE come from the germline V gene (reference sequence). The CDR3 DNA is TGTGCCAGCAGCGAAACCGGGAGCTATGGCTACACCTTC. It specifies CASSETGSYGYTF.

The chain combines TRBV9 with TRBJ2-3; TRBD1 is a possible D gene (6 bases). V lost 0 bases to trimming and J lost 2 bases, with 16 bases between them. In germline, CDR1 is SGDLS, CDR2 YYNGEE. This CDR3 is 17 amino acids long. The CDR3 bases are TGTGCCAGCAGCGTAGCCAGAACAGGGATCCTCACAGATACGCAGTATTTT. Translating gives CASSVARTGILTDTQYF.

The chain recombines TRBV7-9 with TRBJ2-7; 7 nucleotides align to TRBD1. Germline assignment: CDR1 SEHNR and CDR2 FQNEAQ (reference sequence). Trimming took 1 base from V and 5 from J; bases not matched to a gene: 2. The CDR3 sequence is 13 residues long. This chain's CDR3 is CASSLETGNEQYF. The CDR3 nucleotides read TGTGCCAGCAGCTTAGAGACAGGGAACGAGCAGTACTTC.